This T cell receptor beta chain was recovered during a study of blood T cell repertoires in COVID-19. About the study: PBMCs, B-cell-depleted T cells, or T cells provided the cDNA or gDNA that made up the material.

In the authors' methods: Amplification from reference gene primers served as the basis for estimated nucleated cell counts. TCRdb's table, derived via immunoSEQ multiplex PCR, lists solely in-frame clones and lacks some. V and J calls and clone size follow that table, whereas D and trimming were derived from the DNA. The repertoire holds about 210,000 clones, 80% to 85% seen once, with 10% to 13% in the top ten. It was during active infection that Seattle patients were enrolled and then longitudinally followed. After removal of 6 bases from V and 3 bases from J, the junction contained 2 bases not matched to a gene. The CDR3 is 15 amino acids. Germline V CDR1 and CDR2: LGHNA, YNFKEQ.

V and J are TRBV4-2 and TRBJ2-2, with 12 bases that match TRBD2. The sample consisted of peripheral blood. The TCR sequence derives from a woman of 80 years or more with COVID-19, enrolled during active disease. The CDR3 sequence: CASSRLAGDTGELFF. CDR3 coding DNA: TGTGCCAGCAGTCGACTAGCGGGGGACACCGGGGAGCTGTTTTTT.